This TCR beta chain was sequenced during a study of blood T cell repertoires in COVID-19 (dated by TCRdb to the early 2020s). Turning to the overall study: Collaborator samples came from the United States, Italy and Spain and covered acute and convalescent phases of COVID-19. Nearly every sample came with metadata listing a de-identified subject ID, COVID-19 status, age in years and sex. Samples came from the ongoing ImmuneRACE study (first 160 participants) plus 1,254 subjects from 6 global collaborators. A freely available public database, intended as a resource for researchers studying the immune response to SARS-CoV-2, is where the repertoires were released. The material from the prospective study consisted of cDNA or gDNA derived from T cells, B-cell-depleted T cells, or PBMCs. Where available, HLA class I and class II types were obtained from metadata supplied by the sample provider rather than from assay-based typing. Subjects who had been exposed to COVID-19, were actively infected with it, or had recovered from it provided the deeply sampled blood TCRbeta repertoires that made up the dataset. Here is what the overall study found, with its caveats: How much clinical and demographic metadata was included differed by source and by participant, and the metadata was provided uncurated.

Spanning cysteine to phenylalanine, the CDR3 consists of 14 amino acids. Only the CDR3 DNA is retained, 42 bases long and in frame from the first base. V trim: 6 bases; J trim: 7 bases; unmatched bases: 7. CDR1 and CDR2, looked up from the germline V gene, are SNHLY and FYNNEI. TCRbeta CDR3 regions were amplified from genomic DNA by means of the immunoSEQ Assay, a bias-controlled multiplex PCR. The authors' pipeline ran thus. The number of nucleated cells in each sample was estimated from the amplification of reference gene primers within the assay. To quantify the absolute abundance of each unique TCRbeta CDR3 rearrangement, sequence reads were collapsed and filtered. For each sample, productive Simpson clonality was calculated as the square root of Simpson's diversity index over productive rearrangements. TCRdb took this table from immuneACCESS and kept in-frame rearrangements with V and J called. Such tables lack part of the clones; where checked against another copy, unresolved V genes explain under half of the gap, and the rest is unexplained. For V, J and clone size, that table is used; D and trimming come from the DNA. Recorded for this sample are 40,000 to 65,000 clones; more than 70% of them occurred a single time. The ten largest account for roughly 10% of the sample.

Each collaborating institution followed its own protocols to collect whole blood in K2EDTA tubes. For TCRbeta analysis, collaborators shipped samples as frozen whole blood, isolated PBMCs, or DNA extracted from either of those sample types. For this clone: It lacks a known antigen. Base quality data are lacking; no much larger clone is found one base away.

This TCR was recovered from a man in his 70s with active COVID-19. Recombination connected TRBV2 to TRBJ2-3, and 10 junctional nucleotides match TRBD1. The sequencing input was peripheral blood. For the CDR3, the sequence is CASSGDRGPNTQYF. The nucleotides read TGTGCCAGCAGCGGAGACAGGGGGCCGAATACGCAGTATTTT.